The clone carrying this TCR beta chain has more than one count but fewer than ten. The antigen remains unidentified. The record originates from a study of naive and memory T cell subsets. Alpha and beta constant region primers primed reverse transcription for blood and skin samples. One entry per CDR3 protein results from TCRdb running MiXCR on the 5' RACE reads. The repertoire holds more than 20,000 distinct CDR3 sequences, with around 25% as singletons. Adult healthy volunteers gave 2.5 ml peripheral blood for whole-blood RNA. Cells were not sorted; total RNA input targeted roughly 1 to 1000 ng. Germline CDR1 is SQVTM and CDR2 is ANQGSEA. The CDR3 loop spans 13 amino acids. The V end was cut by 4 bases, the J end by 0 bases, with 10 bases between. Study-wide results and limits: TCR transcript changes with activation or differentiation may affect this RNA method.

The chain uses TRBV29-1 and TRBJ2-7, with D possibly being TRBD2 (5 bases). The TCR was taken from a female donor in good health. The CDR3 here is CSVGRGNSYEQYF. In nucleotides, the CDR3 is TGCAGCGTTGGTAGAGGGAACTCCTACGAGCAGTACTTC.